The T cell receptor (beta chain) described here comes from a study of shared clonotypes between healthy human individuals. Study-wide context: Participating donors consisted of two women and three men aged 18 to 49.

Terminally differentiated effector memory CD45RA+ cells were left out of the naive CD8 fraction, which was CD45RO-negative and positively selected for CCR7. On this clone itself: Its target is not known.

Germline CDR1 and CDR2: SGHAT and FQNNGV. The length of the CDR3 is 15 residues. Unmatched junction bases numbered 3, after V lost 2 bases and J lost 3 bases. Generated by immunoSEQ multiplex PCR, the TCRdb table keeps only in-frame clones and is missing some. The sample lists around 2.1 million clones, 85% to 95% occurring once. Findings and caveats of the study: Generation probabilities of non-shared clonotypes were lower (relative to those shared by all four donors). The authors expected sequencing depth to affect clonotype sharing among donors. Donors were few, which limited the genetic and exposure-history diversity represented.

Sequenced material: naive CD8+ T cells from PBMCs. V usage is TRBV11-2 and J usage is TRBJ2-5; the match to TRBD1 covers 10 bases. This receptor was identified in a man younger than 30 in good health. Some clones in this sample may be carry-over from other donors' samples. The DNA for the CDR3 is TGTGCCAGCAGCTTATGGGACAGGGGTGAAGAGACCCAGTACTTC. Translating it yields CASSLWDRGEETQYF.